The 14 T cell receptor beta chains below come from one sample, sequenced in a study of CD8 T cells in ankylosing spondylitis. Regarding the study as a whole: A motif in TCR beta, a set of about 8 highly homologous variants, appeared characteristic of ankylosing spondylitis blood.

These TCRs' antigens remain unknown. TCRdb called the 5' RACE reads again in MiXCR, with one record for every CDR3 protein. The sample has approximately 550,000 distinct CDR3 sequences; about 12% are singletons. The source material was blood, either unsorted or a sorted T cell fraction (not recorded which). The receptors were sampled from a male donor with ankylosing spondylitis.

This clonotype was seen only a few times. The chain combines TRBV10-3 with TRBJ1-4; D not certain. Between the trimmed V and J ends, which lost 0 bases and 6 bases, there was a span of 8 bases. Germline V gene sequence: CDR1 ENHRY, CDR2 SYGVKD. CDR3 length: 14 amino acids. CDR3 DNA: TGTGCCATCAGTGAGTCGGAGGGTTATGAAAAACTGTTTTTT. Translating it yields CAISESEGYEKLFF.

The table lists this clonotype with many counts. The rearrangement uses TRBV3-1 and TRBJ2-1; D gene unclear. Germline lookup yields CDR1 LGHDT and CDR2 YNNKEL (reference sequence). The ends were cut back, 5 bases at V and 4 bases at J, with 15 bases in the middle. The CDR3 runs 15 residues. CDR3 amino acids: CASSYLQLPYNEQFF. For the CDR3, the DNA is TGTGCCAGCAGCTACCTTCAACTACCTTACAATGAGCAGTTCTTC.

In its sample, this clonotype was seen a few times. The rearrangement uses TRBV12-3 or TRBV12-4 and TRBJ2-6, with D possibly being TRBD1 or TRBD2 (5 bases each). V lost 6 bases and J 0 bases, leaving 15 bases between the germline ends. The CDR3 consists of 17 residues. CDR3 sequence: CASSPPWGSSGANVLTF. The CDR3 DNA reads TGTGCCAGCAGCCCCCCGTGGGGGTCCTCTGGGGCCAACGTCCTGACTTTC.

The rearrangement uses TRBV7-9 and TRBJ2-7, with 11 bases lining up with TRBD2. V was clipped by 3 bases and J by 4 bases; unmatched bases: 2. The CDR3 is made up of 14 amino acids. Germline CDR1 SEHNR, CDR2 FQNEAQ (reference sequence). The CDR3 spells CASSLTSGTYEQYV. CDR3 coding DNA: TGTGCCAGCAGCTTGACTAGCGGGACTTACGAGCAGTACGTC.

V usage is TRBV12-3 or TRBV12-4 and J usage is TRBJ2-2, with D possibly TRBD1 on 5 matching bases. Deletions cut 5 bases from V and 2 bases from J, with 9 bases between. This CDR3 has 14 residues. The chain's CDR3 is CASSADSNTGELFF. CDR3 DNA sequence: TGTGCCAGCAGTGCCGACAGTAACACCGGGGAGCTGTTTTTT.

V gene TRBV27 combines with J gene TRBJ2-5, with D possibly TRBD1 on 6 matching bases. V shed 2 bases and J shed 5 bases, with 12 bases lying between them. CDR1 is MNHEY and CDR2 is SMNVEV in the germline V gene (reference sequence). The CDR3 contains 14 residues. The CDR3 spells CASSLTTRGETQYF. The CDR3 coding sequence is TGTGCCAGCAGTTTAACTACGAGGGGGGAGACCCAGTACTTC.

The rearrangement uses TRBV20-1 and TRBJ1-3; weak D call: TRBD1 (5 bases). V was cut by 6 bases and J by 4 bases, with 16 bases left in between. Germline loops: CDR1 DFQATT, CDR2 SNEGSKA (reference sequence). CDR3 length: 14 residues. CDR3 sequence (DNA): TGCAGTGCCCTCGGGGGTGACGGCGGAAACACCATATATTTT. Encoded protein: CSALGGDGGNTIYF.

The V call is TRBV7-2, the J call TRBJ2-1; 13 positions agree with TRBD2. Germline assignment: CDR1 SGHTA and CDR2 FQGNSA. CDR3 length equals 17 residues. V shed 5 bases, J shed 3 bases, and the junction held 7 bases outside the gene matches. This chain's CDR3 is CASSLQRLAGGYNEQFF. The CDR3 nucleotides are TGTGCCAGCAGCCTACAGAGACTAGCGGGAGGCTACAATGAGCAGTTCTTC.

The rearrangement links TRBV5-1 to TRBJ2-3; no clear D. V shed 0 bases and J shed 2 bases, with 16 bases lying between them. The CDR3 runs 17 residues. Germline V gene sequence: CDR1 SGHRS, CDR2 YFSETQ. The CDR3 reads CASSLGASPSATDTQYF. The CDR3 DNA sequence: TGCGCCAGCAGCTTGGGGGCCTCTCCATCAGCCACAGATACGCAGTATTTT.

This clonotype was counted at least ten times. This chain joins TRBV5-1 and TRBJ2-5; TRBD1 matches 7 bases. Germline CDR1 is SGHRS and CDR2 is YFSETQ. Unmatched junction bases numbered 10, after V lost 5 bases and J lost 3 bases. This CDR3 region has 15 residues. CDR3 in amino acids: CASSTEGALEETQYF. The CDR3, as DNA: TGCGCCAGCAGTACAGAGGGGGCGTTGGAAGAGACCCAGTACTTC.

CDR3 residues: CASSLAGALWGYTF. The CDR3 DNA is TGTGCCAGCAGCTTAGCGGGCGCCTTGTGGGGCTACACCTTC. This sequence joins TRBV7-9 and TRBJ1-2; no firm D call. The CDR3 is 14 amino acids. V shed 0 bases and J shed 8 bases, with 13 bases lying between them. The germline V gene encodes CDR1 SEHNR and CDR2 FQNEAQ (reference sequence). Full variable domain (outside the CDR3, taken from reference TRBV7-9 and TRBJ1-2): DTGVSQNPRHKITKRGQNVTFRCDPISEHNRLYWYRQTLGQGPEFLTYFQNEAQLEKSRLLSDRFSAERPKGSFSTLEIQRTEQGDSAMYLCASSLAGALWGYTFGSGTRLTVV.

The CDR3 nucleotides read TGTGCCAGCAGCCCCTGGGACGGTGGCTACACCTTC. Translation: CASSPWDGGYTF. The chain is built from TRBV12-3 or TRBV12-4 and TRBJ1-2; D is perhaps TRBD1 (5 bases). The CDR3 runs 12 residues. V lost 6 bases and J 7 bases, leaving 12 bases between the germline ends.

This clonotype was counted between two and nine times. The chain is built from TRBV12-3 or TRBV12-4 and TRBJ2-7, with 11 bases identical to TRBD2. Trimming at V came to 6 bases and at J to 7 bases, leaving 11 bases not matched to a gene. The CDR3 runs to 15 residues. The DNA of the CDR3 is TGTGCCAGCAGCCTATCACTAGCGGGAGACGGGGAGCAGTACTTC. This encodes CASSLSLAGDGEQYF.

The chain links TRBV12-3 or TRBV12-4 to TRBJ1-6; 7 positions match TRBD1. The V and J ends lost 3 bases and 6 bases, in that order; junction bases with no gene match: 2. The CDR3 spans 14 residues. CDR3 sequence (DNA): TGTGCCAGCAGTTTTACAGGGGTTAATTCACCCCTCCACTTT. Residues: CASSFTGVNSPLHF.